The 31 T cell receptor beta chains presented below share a single source sample, sequenced in a study of T cell responses to AZD1222 COVID-19 vaccine. Assay used: immunoSEQ multiplex PCR; TCRdb lists only in-frame clones, some missing. The sample consists of roughly 120,000 clones, 70% to 90% of them appearing once. Sample: peripheral blood, taken 28 days after the second AZD1222 dose. The origin of the receptors is an adult who received the AZD1222 COVID-19 vaccine.

This clone showed up just once. This sequence joins TRBV14 and TRBJ1-2; 7 bases line up with TRBD1. The CDR3 length is 14 residues. Germline assignment: CDR1 SGHDN and CDR2 FVKESK. The J segment lost 4 bases and the V segment lost 1 base, leaving 3 bases of the junction unmatched. The CDR3 region has the DNA TGTGCCAGCAGCCAAGGAAACAGGGGCTATGGCTACACCTTC. As protein: CASSQGNRGYGYTF.

This clone was recorded a few times. J is TRBJ2-1 and V is TRBV15; D is perhaps TRBD1 (6 bases). The germline CDR1 and CDR2 sequences are LNHNV and YYDKDF (reference sequence). The CDR3 runs 14 residues. The germline V and J ends were trimmed by 1 base and 9 bases, with 13 bases remaining between them. The CDR3 reads CATSRAFTGSEQFF. The CDR3 nucleotides are TGTGCCACCAGCAGAGCGTTTACAGGGAGTGAGCAGTTCTTC.

The CDR3 nucleotides read TGTGCCAGCAGTGCGGGGGGTTTCGATGAGCAGTTCTTC. It yields the protein CASSAGGFDEQFF. The rearrangement links TRBV6-4 to TRBJ2-1; 7 positions agree with TRBD2. Germline values: CDR1 MRHNA, CDR2 SNTAGT. The CDR3 totals 13 residues. V dropped 4 bases and J dropped 8; count of bases not matched to a gene: 5.

The chain recombines TRBV5-1 with TRBJ1-2; D gene unclear. The CDR3 covers 17 residues. Trimming pared 2 bases from V and 3 bases from J, leaving 20 bases between. The V gene's germline CDR1 is SGHRS and CDR2 YFSETQ. The CDR3 here is CASSFNPSMGNDYGYTF. The CDR3 region has the DNA TGCGCCAGCAGCTTTAACCCTTCGATGGGAAACGACTATGGCTACACCTTC.

V is TRBV7-2 and J is TRBJ1-6; no firm D call. Trimming shortened V by 1 base and J by 9 bases, and 7 bases separated the two germline ends. From germline, CDR1 is SGHTA and CDR2 FQGNSA. The CDR3 is 13 amino acids. This CDR3 reads CASSLEAVSPLHF. DNA for the CDR3: TGTGCCAGCAGCTTAGAGGCCGTTTCACCCCTCCACTTT. The full variable domain, with the rest looked up from reference TRBV7-2 and TRBJ1-6, is GAGVSQSPSNKVTEKGKDVELRCDPISGHTALYWYRQSLGQGLEFLIYFQGNSAPDKSGLPSDRFSAERTGGSVSTLTIQRTQQEDSAVYLCASSLEAVSPLHFGNGTRLTVT.

Details on this clone: A read error may produce the germline difference seen at one junction end. The V gene is TRBV7-7, the J gene TRBJ2-1, with 13 bases that match TRBD2. From germline, CDR1 is SSHAT and CDR2 FNYEAQ (reference sequence). The CDR3 is 15 residues long. CDR3: CASSLLAGGLNEQFF. The CDR3 DNA reads as TGTGCTAGCAGCTTACTAGCGGGAGGGCTGAATGAGCAGTTCTTC.

The chain is built from TRBV30 and TRBJ1-2; TRBD1 might be the D (6 bases). CDR1 is GTSNPN, CDR2 SVGIG, per germline (reference sequence). CDR3 length: 16 amino acids. The ends were cut back, 2 bases at V and 0 bases at J, with 16 bases in the middle. The CDR3 region is CAWSPRGGKANYGYTF. The DNA of the CDR3 is TGTGCCTGGAGTCCCCGAGGGGGAAAGGCTAACTATGGCTACACCTTC.

The rearrangement joins TRBV7-9 to TRBJ2-1; 10 bases agree with TRBD2. Germline trimming cut 11 bases from V and 12 bases from J; bases unmatched to any gene: 10. Germline V gene data show CDR1 as SEHNR and CDR2 as FQNEAQ (reference sequence). The CDR3 is made up of 12 amino acids. The CDR3 loop is CAAEREGPWQFF. The CDR3, as DNA: TGTGCCGCCGAGCGGGAGGGCCCTTGGCAGTTCTTC. Full variable domain (outside the CDR3, taken from reference TRBV7-9 and TRBJ2-1): DTGVSQNPRHKITKRGQNVTFRCDPISEHNRLYWYRQTLGQGPEFLTYFQNEAQLEKSRLLSDRFSAERPKGSFSTLEIQRTEQGDSAMYLCAAEREGPWQFFGPGTRLTVL.

V is TRBV19 and J is TRBJ1-5; weak D call: TRBD1 (6 bases). The CDR3 has 16 residues. The V and J ends lost 9 bases and 3 bases respectively, with 21 bases between them. CDR1 and CDR2 (germline): LNHDA, SQIVND (reference sequence). The chain's CDR3 is CASRGGADLINQPQHF. CDR3 coding DNA: TGTGCCAGCAGGGGTGGGGCGGATCTTATCAATCAGCCCCAGCATTTT.

The rearrangement links TRBV5-6 to TRBJ1-2; unclear D gene. Germline V gene lookup returns CDR1 SGHDT and CDR2 YYEEEE. This CDR3 region has 14 residues. Between the trimmed V and J ends, which lost 4 bases and 2 bases, there was a span of 12 bases. Here the CDR3 reads CASSLPRVNYGYTF. The CDR3 DNA sequence: TGTGCCAGCAGCCTCCCGAGGGTAAACTATGGCTACACCTTC.

The chain uses TRBV10-3 and TRBJ1-3; D unclear. This CDR3 contains 13 residues. Germline assignment: CDR1 ENHRY and CDR2 SYGVKD. With 6 bases removed from V and 4 bases from J, the gap between germline ends came to 10 bases. The CDR3 reads CAIRENLGNTIYF. The CDR3 DNA reads as TGTGCCATCAGGGAGAACCTAGGAAACACCATATATTTT.

A few counts support this clone. J is TRBJ1-2 and V is TRBV7-2, with D possibly being TRBD1 (5 bases). Germline CDR1 reads SGHTA; CDR2 reads FQGNSA. The CDR3 runs to 12 residues. The V and J ends lost 5 bases and 6 bases respectively, with 10 bases between them. CDR3 coding DNA: TGTGCCAGCAGCCCCCGACAGAATGGCTACACCTTC. It specifies CASSPRQNGYTF.

The gene calls are TRBV5-6 and TRBJ1-4; the match to TRBD1 covers 7 bases. Germline V lookup: CDR1 SGHDT, CDR2 YYEEEE. The CDR3 is 14 residues long. The V and J ends lost 2 bases and 7 bases, in that order; junction bases with no gene match: 5. The CDR3 DNA reads as TGTGCCAGCAGCTTCTCGGCAGGGGGTGAAAAACTGTTTTTT. It encodes CASSFSAGGEKLFF.

This clone is a singleton in its sample. The genes are TRBV6-5 and TRBJ1-2, with D unresolved. The V and J ends lost 2 bases and 1 base respectively, with 14 bases between them. The germline V gene encodes CDR1 MNHEY and CDR2 SVGAGI. The CDR3 contains 16 residues. CDR3 loop: CASSYVQATFNYGYTF. As DNA, the CDR3 is TGTGCCAGCAGTTACGTGCAGGCCACTTTTAACTATGGCTACACCTTC.

V is TRBV6-2 or TRBV6-3 and J is TRBJ1-2; TRBD1 matches 7 bases. CDR1 and CDR2 from the germline V gene are MNHEY and SVGEGT. This CDR3 has 14 residues. V lost 6 bases to trimming and J lost 4 bases; unmatched junction nucleotides: 8. Written as DNA, the CDR3 is TGTGCCAGCAGCTCACAGGGGACCGGCTATGGCTACACCTTC. This encodes CASSSQGTGYGYTF.

The chain uses TRBV7-6 and TRBJ2-1; D gene ambiguous. The germline gives CDR1 SGHVS, CDR2 FNYEAQ. The CDR3 runs 12 residues. The germline V and J ends were trimmed by 1 base and 7 bases, with 5 bases remaining between them. The chain's CDR3 is CASSLVRNEQFF. The CDR3 nucleotides read TGTGCCAGCAGCTTAGTAAGGAATGAGCAGTTCTTC. Filled out from reference TRBV7-6 and TRBJ2-1, the complete variable domain reads GAGVSQSPRYKVTKRGQDVALRCDPISGHVSLYWYRQALGQGPEFLTYFNYEAQQDKSGLPNDRFSAERPEGSISTLTIQRTEQRDSAMYRCASSLVRNEQFFGPGTRLTVL.

The J gene is TRBJ1-1, the V gene TRBV29-1; a possible D gene is TRBD1 (5 bases). The CDR3 is made up of 12 amino acids. Germline V lookup: CDR1 SQVTM, CDR2 ANQGSEA. V lost 8 bases and J 1 base, leaving 11 bases between the germline ends. Written as DNA, the CDR3 is TGCAGCACCCACAGGTGGAACACTGAAGCTTTCTTT. It specifies CSTHRWNTEAFF. Looking up the rest from reference TRBV29-1 and TRBJ1-1 gives the full variable domain: SAVISQKPSRDICQRGTSLTIQCQVDSQVTMMFWYRQQPGQSLTLIATANQGSEATYESGFVIDKFPISRPNLTFSTLTVSNMSPEDSSIYLCSTHRWNTEAFFGQGTRLTVV.

The J gene is TRBJ2-7, the V gene TRBV19; the D gene is possibly TRBD1 (5 bases). The V gene's germline CDR1 is LNHDA and CDR2 SQIVND (reference sequence). This CDR3 has 15 residues. Trimming stripped 1 base from V and 0 bases from J, with 10 bases between. The CDR3 bases are TGTGCCAGTAGTATAGGGCAGGGATCCTCCTACGAGCAGTACTTC. Translating gives CASSIGQGSSYEQYF.

This clone was observed a handful of times. The chain combines TRBV5-1 with TRBJ2-2; D is ambiguous. Germline CDR1 and CDR2: SGHRS and YFSETQ. This CDR3 region has 13 residues. The V gene lost 0 bases and the J gene lost 7 bases, with 7 bases spanning the gap. This CDR3 reads CASSLDFVGELFF. For the CDR3, the DNA is TGCGCCAGCAGCTTGGATTTCGTCGGGGAGCTGTTTTTT.

This clone was seen a single time. The J gene is TRBJ1-3, the V gene TRBV11-2; 10 nucleotides agree with TRBD1. The V and J ends lost 5 bases and 0 bases, in that order; junction bases with no gene match: 13. In germline, CDR1 is SGHAT, CDR2 FQNNGV. The CDR3 is 19 amino acids. CDR3 sequence reads: CASSARQGAFLSSGNTIYF. CDR3 bases: TGTGCCAGCAGCGCCCGACAGGGGGCCTTTCTGAGCTCTGGAAACACCATATATTTT.

The chain carries TRBV5-1 and TRBJ2-2; 9 positions agree with TRBD2. The CDR3 runs 16 residues. CDR1 and CDR2 (germline): SGHRS, YFSETQ. J was trimmed by 7 bases and V by 5 bases; bases with no gene match: 12. The DNA of the CDR3 is TGCGCCAGCAGGGTCGCCGGCGGGGGGGCCCTCGGGGAGCTGTTTTTT. It translates to CASRVAGGGALGELFF.

This clone was seen just once. V and J are TRBV28 and TRBJ2-7; possibly TRBD1 for D (7 bases). The CDR3 contains 15 residues. V was trimmed by 4 bases and J by 3 bases, leaving 16 bases between them. The germline V gene encodes CDR1 MDHEN and CDR2 SYDVKM. As DNA, the CDR3 is TGTGCCAGCAGTTCGGGGCGGGACAGCCTCTACGAGCAGTACTTC. Translated: CASSSGRDSLYEQYF.

The V gene is TRBV18, the J gene TRBJ1-2; 9 bases match TRBD1. The V segment lost 6 bases and the J segment 3 bases; nucleotides outside the gene matches: 2. CDR3 length equals 13 residues. Germline V gene data show CDR1 as KGHSH and CDR2 as LQKENI. DNA of the CDR3: TGTGCCAGCTCTAGGGACAGGGACTATGGCTACACCTTC. It codes for CASSRDRDYGYTF.

This clone was counted once. The rearrangement joins TRBV29-1 to TRBJ1-5; 10 nucleotides align to TRBD1. Losses at the gene ends were 6 bases for V and 5 bases for J; bases not matched to a gene: 4. Germline lookup yields CDR1 SQVTM and CDR2 ANQGSEA. There are 13 residues in the CDR3. CDR3 nucleotide sequence: TGCAGCGTGGGGACAGGGGATTATCAGCCCCAGCATTTT. As protein: CSVGTGDYQPQHF.

In this sample, this clone turned up once. The J gene is TRBJ2-7, the V gene TRBV14; D unclear. The CDR3 contains 13 residues. V was cut by 1 base and J by 5 bases, with 9 bases left in between. Germline assignment: CDR1 SGHDN and CDR2 FVKESK. CDR3 loop: CASSQGDWDEQYF. The CDR3 DNA is TGTGCCAGCAGCCAAGGGGATTGGGACGAGCAGTACTTC.

This chain connects TRBV11-2 to TRBJ2-2; D gene ambiguous. In germline, CDR1 is SGHAT, CDR2 FQNNGV. Trimming pared 5 bases from V and 7 bases from J, leaving 5 bases between. The CDR3 is 11 residues long. CDR3 residues: CASSPSGELFF. The CDR3 DNA reads as TGTGCCAGCAGCCCTAGCGGGGAGCTGTTTTTT.

This chain connects TRBV6-6 to TRBJ1-6, with unresolved D. The length of the CDR3 is 13 residues. The V end was cut by 6 bases, the J end by 3 bases, with 6 bases between. Germline-derived CDR1 and CDR2 are MNHNY and SVGAGI (reference sequence). The DNA of the CDR3 is TGTGCCAGCAGGCCGGGCTATAATTCACCCCTCCACTTT. Its protein is CASRPGYNSPLHF.

The chain recombines TRBV6-5 with TRBJ2-5; D is perhaps TRBD2 (6 bases). Deletions cut 8 bases from V and 2 bases from J, with 9 bases between. There are 12 residues in the CDR3. Looked up from germline, CDR1 is MNHEY and CDR2 is SVGAGI. CDR3 in amino acids: CASGEVQETQYF. CDR3 sequence (DNA): TGTGCCAGCGGGGAGGTTCAAGAGACCCAGTACTTC.

In its sample, this clone was seen once. The rearrangement joins TRBV6-5 to TRBJ2-5; 9 bases match TRBD1. Germline trimming cut 8 bases from V and 3 bases from J; bases unmatched to any gene: 7. This CDR3 is built from 14 residues. In germline, CDR1 is MNHEY, CDR2 SVGAGI. DNA for the CDR3: TGTGCCAGCGACTCCAGGGACAGGGAAGAGACCCAGTACTTC. Protein: CASDSRDREETQYF.

The rearrangement uses TRBV19 and TRBJ2-7; 8 nucleotides agree with TRBD1. This CDR3 has 16 amino acids. The germline gives CDR1 LNHDA, CDR2 SQIVND (reference sequence). J gave up 4 bases and V 8 bases, and 16 bases lay outside the gene matches. CDR3 region: CASEGLLSGGTYEQYF. The CDR3 DNA reads TGTGCCAGTGAGGGTTTGTTATCAGGGGGCACTTACGAGCAGTACTTC.

This clone was seen just once. The chain uses TRBV7-6 and TRBJ1-4; D is possibly TRBD1 (6 bases). Germline lookup yields CDR1 SGHVS and CDR2 FNYEAQ. The V gene lost 0 bases and the J gene lost 7 bases, with 12 bases spanning the gap. CDR3 length: 15 amino acids. DNA for the CDR3: TGTGCCAGCAGCTTAGCGACAGGCGATGGTGAAAAACTGTTTTTT. As protein: CASSLATGDGEKLFF.